The sequence of this T cell receptor beta chain was determined in a study of HIV-infected patients and healthy controls. Study as a whole: Early therapy brought no consistent CD8 count shift, though the CD4:CD8 ratio rose a little.

In its sample, this clonotype ranks as medium-sized (0.01 to 0.1%). Its antigen remains unknown. Antiretroviral therapy had run roughly three months, about 14 weeks, before follow-up blood collection. No cell fractionation was done, so the repertoire covers all unsorted peripheral blood T cells. A roughly 2.5 ml peripheral blood sample was taken for RNA. 500 ng RNA was reverse transcribed with alpha and beta constant-region primers. Using multiplexing indices, alpha and beta chain libraries were generated apart by chain-specific third strand synthesis. A roughly 20-cycle PCR with P5s and P7 primers followed a short adapter-adding first PCR. TCRdb used MiXCR to reprocess the 5' RACE reads, holding one entry per CDR3 protein. This sample has about 5,500 distinct CDR3 sequences, with about 8.8% found just once. The study, taken as a whole, reports: Slight age and sex differences between study cohorts did not explain the diversity differences.

Source: blood, taken during antiretroviral therapy. This clonotype was obtained from an adult with HIV infection.

CDR3 bases: TGTGCCAGCAGCCAGGGACGGGTAACCGGGGAGCTGTTTTTT. It translates to CASSQGRVTGELFF. This chain links TRBV3-1 with TRBJ2-2, with D perhaps assigned TRBD1 or TRBD2 (5 bases each). Germline-derived CDR1 and CDR2 are LGHDT and YNNKEL (reference sequence). This CDR3 is built from 14 residues. The V end lost 3 bases, the J end lost 5 bases, and 10 bases lay between the germline ends.